This T cell receptor beta chain was documented in a study of beta chain features in type 1 diabetes. As for the study in general: Across the samples, some 99 million sorted cells were examined in total. Points from the study as a whole: Across all four CD4+ subsets, people with type 1 diabetes showed modestly shorter TCRB CDR3s.

The CDR3 is 14 residues long. With 0 bases removed from V and 5 bases from J, the gap between germline ends came to 7 bases. Germline CDR1 is MNHEY and CDR2 is SVGAGI. Donors underwent one heparinised blood draw, about 110 mL on average. Only a few counts were recorded for this clone. Antigen: not known. Different DNA sequences within this sample yield the same CDR3. Reverse transcribing all isolated RNA meant expressed TCRB transcripts were sequenced. Using immunoSEQ multiplex PCR, the repertoire was profiled, and TCRdb retains in-frame clones only, with some absent. The data show around 690,000 clones, 9.5% to 15% seen once.

The receptor comes from a man aged 25 to 40 with type 1 diabetes. The rearrangement uses TRBV6-5 and TRBJ2-2; D gene uncertain. Sequences were obtained from naive CD4+ T cells from blood. In nucleotides, the CDR3 is TGTGCCAGCAGTTACTCTAGGAATACCGGGGAGCTGTTTTTT. This translates into CASSYSRNTGELFF.